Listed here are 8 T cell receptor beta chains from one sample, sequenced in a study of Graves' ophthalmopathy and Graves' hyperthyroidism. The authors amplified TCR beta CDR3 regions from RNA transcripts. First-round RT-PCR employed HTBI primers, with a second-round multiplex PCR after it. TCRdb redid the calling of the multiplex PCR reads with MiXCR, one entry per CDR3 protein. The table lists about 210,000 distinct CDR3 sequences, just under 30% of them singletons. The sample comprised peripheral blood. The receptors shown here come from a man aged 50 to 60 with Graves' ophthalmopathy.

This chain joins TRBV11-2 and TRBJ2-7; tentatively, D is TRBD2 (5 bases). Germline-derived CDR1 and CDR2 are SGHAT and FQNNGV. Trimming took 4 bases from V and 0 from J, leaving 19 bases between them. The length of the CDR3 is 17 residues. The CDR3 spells CASSSLLRTPSSYEQYF. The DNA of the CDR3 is TGTGCCAGCAGCTCCCTTCTACGGACTCCCAGCTCCTACGAGCAGTACTTC.

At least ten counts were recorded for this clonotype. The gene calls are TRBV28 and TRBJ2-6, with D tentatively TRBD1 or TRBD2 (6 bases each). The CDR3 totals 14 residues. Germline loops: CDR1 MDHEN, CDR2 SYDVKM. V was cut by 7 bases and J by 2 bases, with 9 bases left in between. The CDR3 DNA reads TGTGCCAGCATAGGGGGGACTGGGGCCAACGTCCTGACTTTC. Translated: CASIGGTGANVLTF.

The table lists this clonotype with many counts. CDR3 region: CASSQLTDPETQYF. Here the CDR3 DNA reads TGCGCCAGCAGCCAATTGACGGACCCAGAGACCCAGTACTTC. The chain recombines TRBV4-1 with TRBJ2-5; the D is unclear. Between the trimmed V and J ends, which lost 2 bases and 4 bases, there was a span of 11 bases. This CDR3 spans 14 amino acids. Germline lookup yields CDR1 MGHRA and CDR2 YSYEKL.

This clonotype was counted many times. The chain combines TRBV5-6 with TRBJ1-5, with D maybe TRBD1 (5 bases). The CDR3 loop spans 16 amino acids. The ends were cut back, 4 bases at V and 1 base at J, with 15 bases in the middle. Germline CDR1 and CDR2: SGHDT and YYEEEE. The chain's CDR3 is CASSTREGLSNQPQHF. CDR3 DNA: TGTGCCAGCAGCACCAGGGAGGGCCTAAGCAATCAGCCCCAGCATTTT.

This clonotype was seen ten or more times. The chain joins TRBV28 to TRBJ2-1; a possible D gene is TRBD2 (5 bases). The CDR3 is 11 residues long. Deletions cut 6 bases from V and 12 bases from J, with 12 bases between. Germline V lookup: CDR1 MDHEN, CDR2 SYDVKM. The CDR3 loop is CASSRTRRQFF. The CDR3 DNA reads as TGTGCCAGCAGCCGAACTAGGAGGCAGTTCTTC.

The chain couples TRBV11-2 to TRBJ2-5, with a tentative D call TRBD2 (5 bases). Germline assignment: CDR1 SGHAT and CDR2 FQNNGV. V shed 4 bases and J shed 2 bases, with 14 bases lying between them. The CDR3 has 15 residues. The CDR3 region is CASSSCTSWQETQYF. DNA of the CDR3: TGTGCCAGCAGCTCGTGTACTAGTTGGCAAGAGACCCAGTACTTC.

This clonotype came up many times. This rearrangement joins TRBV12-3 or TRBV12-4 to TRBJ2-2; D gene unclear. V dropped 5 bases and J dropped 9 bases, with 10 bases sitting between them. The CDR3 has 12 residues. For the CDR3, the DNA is TGTGCCAGCAGTCCCCCCCGCCGGGAGCTGTTTTTT. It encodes CASSPPRRELFF.

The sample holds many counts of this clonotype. The CDR3 sequence is CASRPGTEETQYF. CDR3 bases: TGTGCCAGCAGGCCCGGGACAGAAGAGACCCAGTACTTC. The chain links TRBV6-2 or TRBV6-3 to TRBJ2-5; 7 bases map to TRBD1. Germline CDR1 MNHEY, CDR2 SVGEGT. The V and J ends lost 6 bases and 3 bases, in that order; junction bases with no gene match: 4. The CDR3 runs 13 residues.